This is a list of T cell receptor beta chains from one sample in a study of response to subunit inactivated influenza vaccine. Each CDR3 protein is one row after TCRdb ran MiXCR on the RT-PCR reads. The top ten clones hold more than 8.5% of a sample with 530,000 or so distinct CDR3 sequences, about an eighth of them seen once. The specimen was PBMCs from blood, collected on the day of vaccination. Source of these receptors: a man aged 50 to 59 who received an inactivated influenza vaccine. The CDR3 runs from the conserved cysteine through the conserved F or W. Each record gives: D gene, clone size, V gene, J gene, CDR3 DNA, CDR3 protein. D genes are given only for firm matches. Part of the rows lack a size; the others show once, few, many or a class for expanded clones.

d_call: -
clone_size: -
v_call: TRBV20-1
j_call: TRBJ2-1
cdr3_nt: TGCAGTGCTAGGAAAATGGGGGGCGGTATCGAGCAGTTCTTC
cdr3_aa: CSARKMGGGIEQFF

d_call: -
clone_size: -
v_call: TRBV20-1
j_call: TRBJ2-5
cdr3_nt: TGCAGTGCTAGAGTCATGACTAGTCTCGGGGGTGTAAGGACCCAGTACTTC
cdr3_aa: CSARVMTSLGGVRTQYF

d_call: TRBD1
clone_size: few
v_call: TRBV29-1
j_call: TRBJ2-7
cdr3_nt: TGCAGCGTTTTACAGGGGGCTTCAGGCAACGAGCAGTACTTC
cdr3_aa: CSVLQGASGNEQYF

d_call: -
clone_size: few
v_call: TRBV12-3/TRBV12-4
j_call: TRBJ1-3
cdr3_nt: TGTGCCAGCAGTCTCCGCCATTACTCTGGAAACACCATATATTTT
cdr3_aa: CASSLRHYSGNTIYF

d_call: -
clone_size: few
v_call: TRBV18
j_call: TRBJ2-7
cdr3_nt: TGTGCCAGCTCACCATCCCCGGGAGTATTACGGGCCTACGAGCAGTACTTC
cdr3_aa: CASSPSPGVLRAYEQYF

d_call: TRBD1
clone_size: few
v_call: TRBV5-1
j_call: TRBJ2-5
cdr3_nt: TGCGCCAGCAGCAGGACAGGAATCGGAGGGACCCAGTACTTC
cdr3_aa: CASSRTGIGGTQYF

d_call: TRBD1
clone_size: many
v_call: TRBV12-3/TRBV12-4
j_call: TRBJ1-4
cdr3_nt: TGTGCCAGCAGACGGACAGGGCCGACAGAAAAACTGTTTTTT
cdr3_aa: CASRRTGPTEKLFF

d_call: TRBD1
clone_size: -
v_call: TRBV9
j_call: TRBJ1-1
cdr3_nt: TGTGCCAGCAGCGCCCGACAGGGGTACACTGAAGCTTTCTTT
cdr3_aa: CASSARQGYTEAFF

d_call: -
clone_size: -
v_call: TRBV9
j_call: TRBJ2-1
cdr3_nt: TGTGCCAGCAGCGGGAGAACGTCAAGTGGCAATGAGCAGTTCTTC
cdr3_aa: CASSGRTSSGNEQFF

d_call: -
clone_size: few
v_call: TRBV11-2
j_call: TRBJ2-4
cdr3_nt: TGTGCCAGCAGCTTAGCCCTGGGGCTAGCCAAAAACATTCAGTACTTC
cdr3_aa: CASSLALGLAKNIQYF

d_call: -
clone_size: few
v_call: TRBV4-3
j_call: TRBJ2-3
cdr3_nt: TGCGCCAGCAGCCAAGATAAAGCGCGACACCGCACAGATACGCAGTATTTT
cdr3_aa: CASSQDKARHRTDTQYF

d_call: -
clone_size: -
v_call: TRBV11-1
j_call: TRBJ2-1
cdr3_nt: TGTGCCAGCAGCCTTGACCACAATGAGCAGTTCTTC
cdr3_aa: CASSLDHNEQFF

d_call: -
clone_size: many
v_call: TRBV6-5
j_call: TRBJ2-5
cdr3_nt: TGTGCCAGCAGTTACTCGGATCAGGTGGGGACCCAGTACTTC
cdr3_aa: CASSYSDQVGTQYF

d_call: TRBD2
clone_size: -
v_call: TRBV20-1
j_call: TRBJ2-7
cdr3_nt: TGCAGTGGCCAGACTAGCGGGAGGGTCTACGAGCAGTACTTC
cdr3_aa: CSGQTSGRVYEQYF

d_call: -
clone_size: many
v_call: TRBV15
j_call: TRBJ2-5
cdr3_nt: TGTGCCACCAGCAGAGTCAACGTCTATGAGACCCAGTACTTC
cdr3_aa: CATSRVNVYETQYF

d_call: -
clone_size: -
v_call: TRBV13
j_call: TRBJ2-1
cdr3_nt: TGTGCCAGCAGCTTAGGGGGCCCGTATGTTGAGCAGTTCTTC
cdr3_aa: CASSLGGPYVEQFF

d_call: -
clone_size: -
v_call: TRBV27
j_call: TRBJ2-3
cdr3_nt: TGTGCCAGCAGTTTAAAGACAGTCTACACAGATACGAAGTATTTT
cdr3_aa: CASSLKTVYTDTKYF